What follows is one T cell receptor beta chain and its context. Sequenced by immunoSEQ multiplex PCR; TCRdb stores in-frame clones only, minus some. The table lists over 50,000 clones, about 87% of them singletons, with around 6.6% in the top ten. The data originate from a study of blood T cell repertoires in COVID-19. Looking at the study overall: Whether acute or convalescent, the COVID-19 samples came from the United States, Italy and Spain.

Germline values: CDR1 MNHEY, CDR2 SVGAGI. This CDR3 contains 14 residues. V shed 8 bases, J shed 7 bases, and the junction held 8 bases outside the gene matches. This chain uses TRBV6-5 with TRBJ1-4, with TRBD1 matching over 9 bases. The sequenced sample was peripheral blood. This TCR was sampled from a man between 60 and 70 years old with acute or convalescent COVID-19. In DNA form, the CDR3 reads TGTGCCAGCCGGTCCGGGGGACAGGGTGAAAAACTGTTTTTT. It translates to CASRSGGQGEKLFF.